The source of this TCR beta chain is a study of blood T cell repertoires in COVID-19. The data were produced by immunoSEQ multiplex PCR, yet TCRdb's version contains in-frame clones alone and is incomplete. The sample includes about 64,000 clones, more than 65% seen only once; the top ten take 5.3%. Sequenced sample: peripheral blood. This TCR was sampled from a human donor in a cohort sampled during active COVID-19.

As DNA, the CDR3 is TGTGCCAGCAGGACAGGGCGGGATGAGCAGTTCTTC. The encoded protein is CASRTGRDEQFF. The genes are TRBV6-5 and TRBJ2-1, with 7 bases that match TRBD1. V was pared by 6 bases and J by 8 bases, with 4 bases of the junction left unmatched. The CDR3 sequence is 12 residues long. Looked up from germline, CDR1 is MNHEY and CDR2 is SVGAGI.